The 25 T cell receptor beta chains below all came from one sample that was sequenced in a study of blood T cell repertoires in COVID-19. Clones were sequenced by immunoSEQ multiplex PCR, and TCRdb holds only the in-frame ones, with some missing. This sample yields 130,000 or so clones, of which approximately 88% are seen a single time; over 9.5% belongs to the top ten. Sequencing input: peripheral blood. The receptors shown here come from a man between 60 and 75 years old with active or convalescent COVID-19.

The J gene is TRBJ2-4, the V gene TRBV19; the match to TRBD2 covers 8 bases. The CDR3 runs to 20 residues. The trim removed 1 base at V and 1 base at J, leaving 15 bases unmatched. The germline V gene has CDR1 LNHDA and CDR2 SQIVND (reference sequence). The CDR3 loop reads CASSIGGVAGSLGAKNIQYF. The CDR3 DNA sequence: TGTGCCAGTAGTATAGGGGGAGTAGCGGGGAGCCTTGGGGCCAAAAACATTCAGTACTTC. Filled out from reference TRBV19 and TRBJ2-4, the complete variable domain reads DGGITQSPKYLFRKEGQNVTLSCEQNLNHDAMYWYRQDPGQGLRLIYYSQIVNDFQKGDIAEGYSVSREKKESFPLTVTSAQKNPTAFYLCASSIGGVAGSLGAKNIQYFGAGTRLSVL.

V usage is TRBV6-5 and J usage is TRBJ1-1, with D maybe TRBD1 (5 bases). CDR3 length equals 15 residues. The germline CDR1 and CDR2 sequences are MNHEY and SVGAGI. V lost 0 bases to trimming and J lost 8 bases, with 16 bases between them. The CDR3 spells CASSYSPQVSQEAFF. The DNA for the CDR3 is TGTGCCAGCAGTTACTCGCCACAGGTTTCCCAGGAAGCTTTCTTT.

The CDR3 DNA is TGTGCCAGCAGTTACACAGGGCCAAATAAAAACATTCAGTACTTC. Protein sequence: CASSYTGPNKNIQYF. This chain uses TRBV28 with TRBJ2-4; D perhaps matches TRBD1 (6 bases). This CDR3 comprises 15 residues. CDR1 is MDHEN and CDR2 is SYDVKM in the germline V gene. V lost 4 bases and J 4 bases, leaving 14 bases between the germline ends.

The chain links TRBV28 to TRBJ2-5; D not resolved. Germline loops: CDR1 MDHEN, CDR2 SYDVKM. This CDR3 comprises 13 residues. The V and J ends lost 4 bases and 5 bases respectively, with 11 bases between them. Here the CDR3 reads CASSSPPRETQYF. In DNA form, the CDR3 reads TGTGCCAGCAGTTCGCCCCCTCGGGAGACCCAGTACTTC.

The chain uses TRBV25-1 and TRBJ2-3; 12 bases fit TRBD2. Germline V gene sequence: CDR1 MGHDK, CDR2 SYGVNS. The CDR3 runs to 16 residues. Trimming removed 3 bases from V and 6 bases from J; junction bases left unmatched: 7. The CDR3 DNA follows: TGTGCCAGCAGTGACTTACTAGCGGGAGGCCCCGATACGCAGTATTTT. It yields the protein CASSDLLAGGPDTQYF.

This chain uses TRBV4-1 with TRBJ2-2; 13 bases align to TRBD2. Germline V lookup: CDR1 MGHRA, CDR2 YSYEKL. This CDR3 spans 16 amino acids. The ends lost 3 bases at V and 2 bases at J; junction bases unmatched: 0. CDR3 DNA: TGCGCCAGCAGCCAGGGACTAGCGGGAAACACCGGGGAGCTGTTTTTT. This sequence encodes CASSQGLAGNTGELFF.

The rearrangement joins TRBV28 to TRBJ1-2, with D perhaps matching TRBD1 (6 bases). CDR1 is MDHEN, CDR2 SYDVKM, per germline. This CDR3 contains 15 residues. V shed 3 bases and J shed 1 base, with 12 bases lying between them. CDR3 sequence reads: CASSLTGGYNYGYTF. The CDR3 bases are TGTGCCAGCAGTTTGACAGGCGGGTATAACTATGGCTACACCTTC.

This clone turned up a few times. The chain has TRBV2 and TRBJ2-5; 13 positions agree with TRBD2. With V trimmed by 7 bases and J by 5 bases, 10 bases remained unmatched. Germline CDR1 SNHLY, CDR2 FYNNEI. The CDR3 consists of 16 residues. CDR3 DNA: TGTGCCAGCATGATAACTAGCGGGAGGGTCCGGGAGACCCAGTACTTC. Amino acids: CASMITSGRVRETQYF.

The V gene is TRBV20-1, the J gene TRBJ2-1; no clear D. In germline, CDR1 is DFQATT, CDR2 SNEGSKA (reference sequence). This CDR3 has 12 residues. V lost 3 bases and J 10 bases, leaving 13 bases between the germline ends. The CDR3 nucleotides read TGCAGTGCTAGTAATAGCCCCCGGGAGCAGTTCTTC. Translating it yields CSASNSPREQFF.

The rearrangement joins TRBV5-4 to TRBJ2-3, with TRBD2 as a possible D gene (6 bases). CDR3 length: 18 residues. Germline V gives CDR1 SGHNT, CDR2 YYREEE (reference sequence). The V and J ends lost 0 bases and 2 bases respectively, with 19 bases between them. The CDR3 DNA reads as TGTGCCAGCAGCTTGGCCGCGGGGTGGAGCGGAACCACAGATACGCAGTATTTT. Protein product: CASSLAAGWSGTTDTQYF.

V gene TRBV3-1 (or the pseudogene TRBV3-2) combines with J gene TRBJ2-7, with D maybe TRBD1 (6 bases). Germline V CDR1 and CDR2: LGHDT, YNNKEL (reference sequence). Trimming stripped 2 bases from V and 3 bases from J, with 8 bases between. The CDR3 sequence is 13 residues long. CDR3 nucleotides: TGTGCCAGCAGCCAACTCAGGGGCTACGAGCAGTACTTC. It translates to CASSQLRGYEQYF.

In its sample, this clone was seen a few times. This chain joins TRBV28 and TRBJ1-6, with a tentative D call TRBD1 (5 bases). The CDR3 contains 15 residues. Between the trimmed V and J ends, which lost 3 bases and 7 bases, there was a span of 13 bases. Germline lookup yields CDR1 MDHEN and CDR2 SYDVKM. Written as DNA, the CDR3 is TGTGCCAGCAGTTTGGCGGGGGAGCGGAATTCACCCCTCCACTTT. Translation: CASSLAGERNSPLHF. Full variable domain (remainder filled in from reference TRBV28 and TRBJ1-6): DVKVTQSSRYLVKRTGEKVFLECVQDMDHENMFWYRQDPGLGLRLIYFSYDVKMKEKGDIPEGYSVSREKKERFSLILESASTNQTSMYLCASSLAGERNSPLHFGNGTRLTVT.

This rearrangement joins TRBV2 to TRBJ1-1, with a possible D match to TRBD1 (5 bases). In germline, CDR1 is SNHLY, CDR2 FYNNEI. V lost 4 bases and J lost 4, with 16 bases in between. This CDR3 is built from 15 residues. CDR3 protein: CASSARRVLGTEAFF. The CDR3 DNA follows: TGTGCCAGCAGTGCCCGCAGGGTACTCGGCACTGAAGCTTTCTTT.

CDR3 sequence: CATSVGGVSSYEQYF. For the CDR3, the DNA is TGTGCCACCAGTGTCGGCGGGGTGAGCTCCTACGAGCAGTACTTC. The genes are TRBV24-1 and TRBJ2-7; D possibly corresponds to TRBD2 (6 bases). The CDR3 contains 15 residues. V was shortened by 5 bases and J by 0 bases, with 13 bases between the two germline ends. Per germline, CDR1 KGHDR and CDR2 SFDVKD.

The V and J genes are TRBV20-1 and TRBJ2-5; no clear D gene. The CDR3 sequence is 10 residues long. Germline V gene data show CDR1 as DFQATT and CDR2 as SNEGSKA (reference sequence). V lost 6 bases, J lost 5 bases, and 7 bases lay in between. Here the CDR3 reads CSAARETQYF. The DNA of the CDR3 is TGCAGTGCCGCTCGGGAGACCCAGTACTTC.

This rearrangement joins TRBV6-5 to TRBJ2-3, with D possibly being TRBD1 (6 bases). Germline lookup yields CDR1 MNHEY and CDR2 SVGAGI. This CDR3 has 15 amino acids. The V and J ends lost 1 base and 3 bases respectively, with 11 bases between them. The CDR3 is CASSYFGQSTDTQYF. The CDR3 nucleotides read TGTGCCAGCAGTTACTTCGGACAGAGTACAGATACGCAGTATTTT.

Only a few counts were recorded for this clone. The CDR3 nucleotides are TGTGCCAGCAGAGGGGACAGGGGAAACACCGGGGAGCTGTTTTTT. This translates into CASRGDRGNTGELFF. The J gene is TRBJ2-2, the V gene TRBV9; TRBD1 matches 10 bases. Germline V gene lookup returns CDR1 SGDLS and CDR2 YYNGEE. The CDR3 runs 15 residues. The J segment lost 2 bases and the V segment lost 5 bases, leaving 3 bases of the junction unmatched.

This clone was detected only once. This chain uses TRBV27 with TRBJ2-1; D possibly corresponds to TRBD2 (6 bases). This CDR3 comprises 14 residues. V shed 6 bases and J shed 10 bases, with 19 bases lying between them. Germline CDR1 is MNHEY and CDR2 is SMNVEV (reference sequence). CDR3: CASSTAGGAGEQFF. The CDR3 nucleotides read TGTGCCAGCAGCACCGCCGGGGGTGCAGGAGAGCAGTTCTTC.

The rearrangement uses TRBV27 and TRBJ1-2; 7 nucleotides match TRBD1. The CDR3 consists of 17 residues. V shed 6 bases and J 4 bases; nucleotides not matched to a gene: 17. CDR1 is MNHEY and CDR2 is SMNVEV in the germline V gene (reference sequence). Here the CDR3 DNA reads TGTGCCAGCAGCATACGACGGGACAGCGCTTCCTCCTATGGCTACACCTTC. Translating it yields CASSIRRDSASSYGYTF.

This chain connects TRBV5-1 to TRBJ2-5; TRBD2 might be the D (6 bases). Trimming shortened V by 0 bases and J by 5 bases, and 11 bases separated the two germline ends. CDR1 and CDR2 from the germline V gene are SGHRS and YFSETQ. This CDR3 comprises 14 residues. CDR3 loop: CASSLAAGQETQYF. As DNA, the CDR3 is TGCGCCAGCAGCTTGGCTGCGGGGCAGGAGACCCAGTACTTC.

This chain connects TRBV13 to TRBJ1-4; 9 nucleotides agree with TRBD1. CDR3 length: 14 amino acids. V dropped 4 bases and J dropped 8; count of bases not matched to a gene: 5. Germline V gene sequence: CDR1 PRHDT, CDR2 FYEKMQ (reference sequence). The DNA for the CDR3 is TGTGCCAGCAGCTCCAGACAGGGGGTCGAAAAACTGTTTTTT. It specifies CASSSRQGVEKLFF.

The V gene is TRBV27, the J gene TRBJ1-2; D is unclear. Germline V CDR1 and CDR2: MNHEY, SMNVEV (reference sequence). V lost 6 bases, J lost 2 bases, and 10 bases lay in between. This CDR3 spans 13 amino acids. CDR3 loop: CASRDTVNYGYTF. DNA of the CDR3: TGTGCCAGCAGAGATACAGTGAACTATGGCTACACCTTC.

V usage is TRBV4-2 and J usage is TRBJ2-7; the match to TRBD2 covers 9 bases. This CDR3 comprises 16 residues. V lost 3 bases, J lost 2 bases, and 8 bases stayed unmatched. Germline V lookup: CDR1 LGHNA, CDR2 YNFKEQ. The CDR3 protein is CASSQEIAGATYEQYF. Here the CDR3 DNA reads TGTGCCAGCAGCCAGGAGATAGCGGGAGCCACCTACGAGCAGTACTTC.

This clone showed up just once. The chain combines TRBV5-1 with TRBJ2-2; TRBD1 matches 12 bases. V shed 3 bases and J 6 bases; nucleotides not matched to a gene: 6. CDR1 is SGHRS and CDR2 is YFSETQ in the germline V gene. The CDR3 covers 16 residues. CDR3 amino acids: CASSSAGTGGPGELFF. The CDR3 DNA follows: TGCGCCAGCAGCTCCGCGGGGACAGGGGGCCCCGGGGAGCTGTTTTTT.

The table lists this clone with many counts. The chain joins TRBV6-1 to TRBJ1-5; 8 bases match TRBD1. The CDR3 contains 19 residues. The V and J ends lost 2 bases and 3 bases, in that order; junction bases with no gene match: 15. The germline V gene encodes CDR1 MNHNS and CDR2 SASEGT. CDR3 bases: TGTGCCAGCAGTGAATCAGGGCAGGGGGCTTTTTTTGACAATCAGCCCCAGCATTTT. Encoded protein: CASSESGQGAFFDNQPQHF.